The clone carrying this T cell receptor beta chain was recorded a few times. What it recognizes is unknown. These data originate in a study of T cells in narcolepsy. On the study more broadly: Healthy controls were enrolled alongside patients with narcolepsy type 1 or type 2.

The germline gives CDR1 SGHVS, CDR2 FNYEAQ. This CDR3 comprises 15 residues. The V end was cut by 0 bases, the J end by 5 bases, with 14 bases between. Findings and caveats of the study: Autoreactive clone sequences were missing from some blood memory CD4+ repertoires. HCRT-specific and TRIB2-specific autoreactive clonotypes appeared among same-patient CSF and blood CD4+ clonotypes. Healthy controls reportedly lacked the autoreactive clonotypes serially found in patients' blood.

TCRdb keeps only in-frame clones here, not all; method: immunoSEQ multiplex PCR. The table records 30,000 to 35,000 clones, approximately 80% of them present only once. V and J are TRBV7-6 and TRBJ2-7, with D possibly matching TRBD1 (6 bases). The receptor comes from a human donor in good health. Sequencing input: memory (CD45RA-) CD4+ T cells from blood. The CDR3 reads CASSLATGILDEQYF. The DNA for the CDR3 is TGTGCCAGCAGCTTAGCCACAGGGATTCTCGACGAGCAGTACTTC.